What follows are 22 T cell receptor beta chains derived from one specimen sequenced in a study of cytomegalovirus exposure and HLA in healthy donors (dated by TCRdb to 2017 to 2019). Libraries were built with the immunoSEQ multiplex PCR assay. A mixture of 60 forward primers for TCR Vbeta segments and 13 reverse primers for TCR Jbeta segments was used in the multiplex PCR. As stored in TCRdb, this immuneACCESS dataset retains in-frame rearrangements with V and J assigned. A fraction of the clones does not appear; measured against another copy, unresolved V genes explain less than half of the discrepancy, and the remainder lacks a known reason. Across this sample there are around 150,000 clones, with 70% seen only once. The ten largest clonotypes hold 4.7% of the sample. The sequencing input was PBMCs. The receptors here all came from a man aged 18 to 29 in good health and CMV-seropositive.

The chain recombines TRBV11-3 with TRBJ2-1; TRBD2 matches 11 bases. Germline V gene data show CDR1 as SGHNT and CDR2 as YENEEA. The CDR3 sequence is 16 residues long. With 6 bases clipped from V and 2 bases from J, the junction kept 6 bases outside the gene matches. The CDR3 here is CASSSGGAVPYNEQFF. The CDR3 bases are TGTGCCAGCAGTAGCGGGGGGGCCGTCCCCTACAATGAGCAGTTCTTC.

The rearrangement joins TRBV6-1 to TRBJ2-1; TRBD2 matches at 7 bases. V lost 3 bases, J lost 2 bases, and 7 bases stayed unmatched. Germline values: CDR1 MNHNS, CDR2 SASEGT. This CDR3 comprises 16 residues. The CDR3 DNA sequence: TGTGCCAGCAGTGAGTACCTAGCGGTCGCCTACAATGAGCAGTTCTTC. Its protein product is CASSEYLAVAYNEQFF.

The gene calls are TRBV10-3 and TRBJ2-1; 7 nucleotides match TRBD2. Unmatched junction bases numbered 15, after V lost 6 bases and J lost 7 bases. Looked up from germline, CDR1 is ENHRY and CDR2 is SYGVKD. This CDR3 spans 16 amino acids. CDR3 loop: CAISASGTTPRNEQFF. CDR3 bases: TGTGCCATCAGCGCCTCCGGGACTACCCCAAGGAATGAGCAGTTCTTC.

V and J are TRBV5-1 and TRBJ2-1; TRBD2 agrees at 9 bases. Germline V lookup: CDR1 SGHRS, CDR2 YFSETQ. Germline trimming cut 4 bases from V and 2 bases from J; bases unmatched to any gene: 7. This CDR3 region has 16 residues. Here the CDR3 reads CASSPGRGGPYNEQFF. In nucleotides, the CDR3 is TGCGCCAGCAGCCCGGGGCGGGGGGGCCCCTACAATGAGCAGTTCTTC.

The rearrangement links TRBV30 to TRBJ2-3; no reliable D call. Germline values: CDR1 GTSNPN, CDR2 SVGIG (reference sequence). Trimming pared 0 bases from V and 4 bases from J, leaving 14 bases between. CDR3 length: 15 residues. CDR3 residues: CAWSVRTDPPDTQYF. The CDR3 nucleotides are TGTGCCTGGAGTGTACGAACAGATCCCCCAGATACGCAGTATTTT. Drawing the rest from reference TRBV30 and TRBJ2-3, the complete variable domain is SQTIHQWPATLVQPVGSPLSLECTVEGTSNPNLYWYRQAAGRGLQLLFYSVGIGQISSEVPQNLSASRPQDRQFILSSKKLLLSDSGFYLCAWSVRTDPPDTQYFGPGTRLTVL.

The V and J genes are TRBV9 and TRBJ1-5; 7 nucleotides line up with TRBD1. The germline V gene has CDR1 SGDLS and CDR2 YYNGEE. The CDR3 is made up of 14 amino acids. The V segment lost 4 bases and the J segment 1 base; nucleotides outside the gene matches: 2. In DNA form, the CDR3 reads TGTGCCAGCAGCACGGGACAGAGCAATCAGCCCCAGCATTTT. Protein: CASSTGQSNQPQHF.

The chain joins TRBV6-5 to TRBJ1-5; D ambiguous. The CDR3 spans 15 residues. Trimming took 0 bases from V and 10 from J, leaving 16 bases between them. Per the germline V gene, CDR1 is MNHEY and CDR2 is SVGAGI. In DNA form, the CDR3 reads TGTGCCAGCAGTTACTCGAGGAACCCAATCAGCCCCCAGCATTTT. Amino acids: CASSYSRNPISPQHF.

The chain links TRBV11-2 to TRBJ2-7; 11 nucleotides line up with TRBD2. Trimming took 2 bases from V and 7 from J; bases not matched to a gene: 4. Per germline, CDR1 SGHAT and CDR2 FQNNGV. The CDR3 covers 14 residues. CDR3 in amino acids: CASSLNSGRVEQYV. In nucleotides, the CDR3 is TGTGCCAGCAGCTTAAATAGCGGGAGGGTAGAGCAGTACGTC.

On this clone itself: The germline gene is not matched at one end of the junction; a read error may be the cause. This chain uses TRBV7-7 with TRBJ2-5, with TRBD1 matching over 8 bases. CDR1 and CDR2 (germline): SSHAT, FNYEAQ (reference sequence). The CDR3 extends over 15 amino acids. The CDR3 bases are TGTGCTAGCAGCCGAGGACAGGGTGGACGGGAGACCCAGTACTTC. As protein: CASSRGQGGRETQYF.

The chain uses TRBV15 and TRBJ1-1, with D uncertain. Trimming stripped 0 bases from V and 3 bases from J, with 11 bases between. Germline V CDR1 and CDR2: LNHNV, YYDKDF (reference sequence). The length of the CDR3 is 15 residues. In DNA form, the CDR3 reads TGTGCCACCAGCAGAGATCGGGGTGAACACACTGAAGCTTTCTTT. Its translation is CATSRDRGEHTEAFF.

The chain carries TRBV6-6 and TRBJ1-4; D uncertain. The CDR3 totals 14 residues. Trimming pared 2 bases from V and 4 bases from J, leaving 8 bases between. Germline-derived CDR1 and CDR2 are MNHNY and SVGAGI (reference sequence). CDR3 in DNA: TGTGCCAGCAGTTACCTGCAGTTTAATGAAAAACTGTTTTTT. Its protein is CASSYLQFNEKLFF.

V is TRBV29-1 and J is TRBJ1-4; no reliable D call. Per the germline V gene, CDR1 is SQVTM and CDR2 is ANQGSEA. Trimming removed 0 bases from V and 5 bases from J, with 13 bases in between. CDR3 size: 15 residues. CDR3 region: CSVEDSGSGNEKLFF. CDR3 DNA sequence: TGCAGCGTTGAAGATTCGGGTTCGGGGAATGAAAAACTGTTTTTT.

This clone showed up just a few times. This chain joins TRBV5-4 and TRBJ1-2; TRBD1 matches 8 bases. V was pared by 4 bases and J by 0 bases, with 8 bases of the junction left unmatched. Germline V gene data show CDR1 as SGHNT and CDR2 as YYREEE (reference sequence). The CDR3 length is 16 residues. The CDR3 here is CASSDPTGGTNYGYTF. The CDR3 DNA follows: TGTGCCAGCAGCGATCCTACAGGGGGGACTAACTATGGCTACACCTTC.

The genes are TRBV5-4 and TRBJ1-1; TRBD1 might be the D (6 bases). Germline CDR1 and CDR2: SGHNT and YYREEE (reference sequence). There are 15 residues in the CDR3. V lost 6 bases and J lost 1, with 16 bases in between. Here the CDR3 DNA reads TGTGCCAGCACCCTACCAGGGGTCAGGAACACTGAAGCTTTCTTT. Amino acid sequence: CASTLPGVRNTEAFF.

The table lists this clone with a few counts. The chain employs TRBV30 and TRBJ1-3; 10 bases match TRBD1. The CDR3 has 18 residues. Germline V CDR1 and CDR2: GTSNPN, SVGIG (reference sequence). Trimming removed 5 bases from V and 2 bases from J; junction bases left unmatched: 15. In DNA form, the CDR3 reads TGTGCCTGGCAGCCGACGCAAACCGGGACAGGGGCTGGAAACACCATATATTTT. Amino acid sequence: CAWQPTQTGTGAGNTIYF.

V is TRBV4-1 and J is TRBJ2-2, with 9 positions matching TRBD2. With 6 bases clipped from V and 2 bases from J, the junction kept 4 bases outside the gene matches. Germline CDR1 MGHRA, CDR2 YSYEKL. The length of the CDR3 is 15 residues. CDR3 residues: CASRRLAENTGELFF. For the CDR3, the DNA is TGCGCCAGCAGACGACTAGCGGAAAACACCGGGGAGCTGTTTTTT.

The J gene is TRBJ2-1, the V gene TRBV10-2, with 14 nucleotides matching TRBD2. Germline CDR1 reads WSHSY; CDR2 reads SAAADI. CDR3 length: 17 residues. Trimming removed 0 bases from V and 12 bases from J; junction bases left unmatched: 10. This CDR3 reads CASSESRLAGGRVGQFF. The CDR3 region has the DNA TGCGCCAGCAGTGAGTCACGACTAGCGGGAGGGCGCGTTGGGCAGTTCTTC.

This clone was seen a single time. This chain connects TRBV6-1 to TRBJ1-6; tentative D call: TRBD1 (6 bases). Germline assignment: CDR1 MNHNS and CDR2 SASEGT. This CDR3 contains 15 residues. Trimming cost V 3 bases and J 9 bases, with 15 bases left between them. Here the CDR3 DNA reads TGTGCCAGCAGTGATTCGGGTTTAGGGGGTTCACCCCTCCACTTT. This codes for CASSDSGLGGSPLHF.

The V gene is TRBV19, the J gene TRBJ1-5; 7 bases fit TRBD1. J lost 7 bases, V lost 4 bases, and 7 bases had no gene match. Looked up from germline, CDR1 is LNHDA and CDR2 is SQIVND (reference sequence). This CDR3 comprises 14 residues. In DNA, the CDR3 is TGTGCCAGTAGTAGGACACAGGGGAGCCAGCCCCAGCATTTT. As protein: CASSRTQGSQPQHF.

This clone was seen once. The chain has TRBV21-1 and TRBJ2-7; the table's TRBD2 call for D was not verified on the DNA. TRBV21-1 is classified as a pseudogene. The CDR3 totals 16 residues. CDR3 sequence reads: CASSKASQTRAYEQYV. As DNA, the CDR3 is TGTGCCAGCAGCAAAGCCAGCCAGACTAGGGCCTACGAGCAGTACGTC.

The rearrangement links TRBV4-1 to TRBJ1-5; D perhaps matches TRBD1 (6 bases). V shed 2 bases and J shed 2 bases, with 13 bases lying between them. Germline CDR1 MGHRA, CDR2 YSYEKL. The length of the CDR3 is 16 residues. The CDR3 DNA reads TGCGCCAGCAGCCAATATATTGGGGGCGGCAATCAGCCCCAGCATTTT. Amino acids: CASSQYIGGGNQPQHF.

This clone came up once. This chain connects TRBV28 to TRBJ2-7; D possibly corresponds to TRBD1 (6 bases). The germline V and J ends were trimmed by 5 bases and 3 bases, with 11 bases remaining between them. The CDR3 runs 13 residues. CDR1 and CDR2 from the germline V gene are MDHEN and SYDVKM. CDR3 DNA sequence: TGTGCCAGCAGTCGCCGGGACATCTACGAGCAGTACGTC. It codes for CASSRRDIYEQYV.